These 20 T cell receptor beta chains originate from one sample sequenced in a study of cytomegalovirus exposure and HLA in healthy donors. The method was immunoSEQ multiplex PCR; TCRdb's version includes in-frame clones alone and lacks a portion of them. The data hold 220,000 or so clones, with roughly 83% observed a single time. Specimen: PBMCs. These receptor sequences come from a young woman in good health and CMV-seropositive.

The CDR3 nucleotides are TGTGCCAGCAGTTTATCAGGGGCGGAGAACACTGAAGCTTTCTTT. This encodes CASSLSGAENTEAFF. The chain links TRBV6-5 to TRBJ1-1, with D tentatively TRBD1 (6 bases). V gave up 4 bases and J gave up 1 base, with 13 bases separating them. This CDR3 is built from 15 residues. The germline V gene has CDR1 MNHEY and CDR2 SVGAGI.

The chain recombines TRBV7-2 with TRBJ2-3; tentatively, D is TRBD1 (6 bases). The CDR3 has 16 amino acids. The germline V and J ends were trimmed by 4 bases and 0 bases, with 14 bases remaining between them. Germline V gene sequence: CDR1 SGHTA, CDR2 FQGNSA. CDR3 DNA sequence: TGTGCCAGCAGCTCCCAGGGGTCAAGGAGCACAGATACGCAGTATTTT. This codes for CASSSQGSRSTDTQYF.

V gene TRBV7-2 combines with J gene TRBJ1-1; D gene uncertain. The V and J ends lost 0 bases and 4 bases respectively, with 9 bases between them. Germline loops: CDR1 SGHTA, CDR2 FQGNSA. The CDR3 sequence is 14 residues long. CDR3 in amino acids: CASSLAPPSTEAFF. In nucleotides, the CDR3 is TGTGCCAGCAGCTTAGCCCCCCCGAGCACTGAAGCTTTCTTT.

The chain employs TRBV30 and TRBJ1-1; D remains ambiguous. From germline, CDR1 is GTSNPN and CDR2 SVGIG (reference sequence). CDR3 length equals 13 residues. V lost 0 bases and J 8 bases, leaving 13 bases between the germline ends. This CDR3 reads CAWSVGVLLEAFF. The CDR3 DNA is TGTGCCTGGAGTGTTGGGGTCCTCCTCGAAGCTTTCTTT.

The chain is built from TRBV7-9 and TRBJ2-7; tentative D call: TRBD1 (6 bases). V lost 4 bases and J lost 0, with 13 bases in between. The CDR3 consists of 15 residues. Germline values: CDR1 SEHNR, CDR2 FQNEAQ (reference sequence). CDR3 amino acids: CASSSGQSYSYEQYF. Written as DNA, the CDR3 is TGTGCCAGCAGCTCAGGACAGAGCTACTCCTACGAGCAGTACTTC.

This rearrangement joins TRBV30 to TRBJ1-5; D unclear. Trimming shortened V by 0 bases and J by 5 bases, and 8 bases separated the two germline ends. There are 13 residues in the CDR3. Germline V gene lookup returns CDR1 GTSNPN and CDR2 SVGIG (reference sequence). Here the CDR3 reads CAWSVRNDQPQHF. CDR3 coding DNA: TGTGCCTGGAGTGTTAGAAATGATCAGCCCCAGCATTTT.

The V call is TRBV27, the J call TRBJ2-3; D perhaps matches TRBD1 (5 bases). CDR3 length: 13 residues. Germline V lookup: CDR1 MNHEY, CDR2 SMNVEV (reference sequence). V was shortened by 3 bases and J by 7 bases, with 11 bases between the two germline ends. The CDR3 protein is CASSFSQGYTQYF. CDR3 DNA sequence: TGTGCCAGCAGTTTCTCGCAGGGATATACGCAGTATTTT.

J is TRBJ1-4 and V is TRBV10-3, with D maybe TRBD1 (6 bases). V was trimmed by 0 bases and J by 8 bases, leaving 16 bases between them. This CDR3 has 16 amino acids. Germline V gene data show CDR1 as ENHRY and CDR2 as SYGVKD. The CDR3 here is CAISESGQSAGEKLFF. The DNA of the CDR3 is TGTGCCATCAGTGAGTCCGGACAGTCGGCAGGGGAAAAACTGTTTTTT.

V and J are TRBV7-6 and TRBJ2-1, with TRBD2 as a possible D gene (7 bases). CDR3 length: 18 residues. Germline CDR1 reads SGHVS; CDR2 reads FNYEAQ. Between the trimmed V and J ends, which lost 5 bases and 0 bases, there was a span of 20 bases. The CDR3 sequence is CASSITPGGPSSYNEQFF. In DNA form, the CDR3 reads TGTGCCAGCAGCATCACGCCGGGGGGCCCAAGCTCCTACAATGAGCAGTTCTTC.

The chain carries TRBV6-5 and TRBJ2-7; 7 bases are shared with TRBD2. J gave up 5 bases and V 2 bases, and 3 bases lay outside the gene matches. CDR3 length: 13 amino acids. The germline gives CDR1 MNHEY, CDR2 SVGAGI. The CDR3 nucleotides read TGTGCCAGCAGTTACGCGGGAGCACACGAGCAGTACTTC. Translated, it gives CASSYAGAHEQYF.

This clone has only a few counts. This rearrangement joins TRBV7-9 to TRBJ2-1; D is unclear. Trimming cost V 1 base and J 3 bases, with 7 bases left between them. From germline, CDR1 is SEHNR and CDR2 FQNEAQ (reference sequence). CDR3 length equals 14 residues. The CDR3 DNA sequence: TGTGCCAGCAGCTTAGACACGAGCTACAATGAGCAGTTCTTC. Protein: CASSLDTSYNEQFF.

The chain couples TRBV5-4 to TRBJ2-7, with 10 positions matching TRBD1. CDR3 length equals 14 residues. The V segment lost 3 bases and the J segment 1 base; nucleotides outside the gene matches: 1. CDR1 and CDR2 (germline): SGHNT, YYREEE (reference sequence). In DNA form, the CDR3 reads TGTGCCAGCAGCTCGGGACAGGGGTCCTACGAGCAGTACTTC. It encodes CASSSGQGSYEQYF.

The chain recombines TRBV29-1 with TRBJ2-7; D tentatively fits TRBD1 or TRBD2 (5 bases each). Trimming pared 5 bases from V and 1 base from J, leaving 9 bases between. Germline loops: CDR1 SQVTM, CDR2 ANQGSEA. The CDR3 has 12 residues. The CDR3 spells CSVQRGSYEQYF. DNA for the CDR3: TGCAGCGTTCAGAGGGGATCCTACGAGCAGTACTTC.

The CDR3, as DNA: TGTGCCAGCAGTTTGAGACTAGCGGTATCCTACGAGCAGTACTTC. Amino acids: CASSLRLAVSYEQYF. The genes are TRBV27 and TRBJ2-7, with 9 bases lining up with TRBD2. V lost 3 bases and J lost 1; bases outside the gene matches: 4. The germline CDR1 and CDR2 sequences are MNHEY and SMNVEV (reference sequence). CDR3 size: 15 residues.

CDR3 loop: CSVPGYYGYTF. The CDR3 DNA reads TGCAGTGTCCCGGGATACTATGGCTACACCTTC. The chain is built from TRBV20-1 and TRBJ1-2; D is uncertain. From germline, CDR1 is DFQATT and CDR2 SNEGSKA (reference sequence). V dropped 7 bases and J dropped 3 bases, with 9 bases sitting between them. This CDR3 comprises 11 residues.

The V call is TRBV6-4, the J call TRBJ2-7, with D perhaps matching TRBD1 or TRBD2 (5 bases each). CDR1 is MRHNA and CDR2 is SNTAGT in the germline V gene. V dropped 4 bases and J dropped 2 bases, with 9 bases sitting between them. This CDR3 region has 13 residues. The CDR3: CASSVEGPYEQYF. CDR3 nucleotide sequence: TGTGCCAGCAGTGTAGAGGGGCCCTACGAGCAGTACTTC.

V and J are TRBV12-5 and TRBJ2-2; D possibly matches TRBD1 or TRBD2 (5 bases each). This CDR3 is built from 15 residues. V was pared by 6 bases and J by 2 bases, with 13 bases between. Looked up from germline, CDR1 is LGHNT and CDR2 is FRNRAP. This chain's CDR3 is CASGSGTINTGELFF. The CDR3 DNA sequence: TGTGCTAGTGGGTCCGGGACGATCAACACCGGGGAGCTGTTTTTT.

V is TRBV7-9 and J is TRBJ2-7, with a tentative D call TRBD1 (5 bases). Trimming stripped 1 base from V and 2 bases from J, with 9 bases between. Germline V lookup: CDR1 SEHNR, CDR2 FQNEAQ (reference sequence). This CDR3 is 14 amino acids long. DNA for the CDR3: TGTGCCAGCAGCTTAGGCAGGGAAACCTACGAGCAGTACTTC. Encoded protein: CASSLGRETYEQYF.

Here the CDR3 DNA reads TGCGCCAGCAGCTTAGGAAACTCAGACACTGAAGCTTTCTTT. This sequence encodes CASSLGNSDTEAFF. The chain employs TRBV5-1 and TRBJ1-1; D uncertain. Per germline, CDR1 SGHRS and CDR2 YFSETQ. Trimming shortened V by 2 bases and J by 3 bases, and 11 bases separated the two germline ends. This CDR3 has 14 residues.

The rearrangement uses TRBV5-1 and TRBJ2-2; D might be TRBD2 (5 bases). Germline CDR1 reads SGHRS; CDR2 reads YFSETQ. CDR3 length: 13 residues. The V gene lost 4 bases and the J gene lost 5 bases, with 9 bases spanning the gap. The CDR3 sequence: CASSGGFTGELFF. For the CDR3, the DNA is TGCGCCAGCAGCGGAGGATTTACCGGGGAGCTGTTTTTT. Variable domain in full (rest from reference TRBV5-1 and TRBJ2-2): KAGVTQTPRYLIKTRGQQVTLSCSPISGHRSVSWYQQTPGQGLQFLFEYFSETQRNKGNFPGRFSGRQFSNSRSEMNVSTLELGDSALYLCASSGGFTGELFFGEGSRLTVL.